Included here is one TCR beta chain sequence, with context. The protocol was immunoSEQ multiplex PCR, while the TCRdb copy is restricted to in-frame clones and leaves out a portion. The data show roughly 130,000 clones, 88% seen once. The sample belongs to a study of blood T cell repertoires in COVID-19. In the study overall: T cells, B-cell-depleted T cells, or PBMCs supplied cDNA or gDNA.

The CDR3 loop spans 17 amino acids. Per the germline V gene, CDR1 is LGHNA and CDR2 is YNFKEQ. V trimming: 0 bases; J trimming: 0 bases; junction bases outside the gene matches: 1. Patients at the Seattle site were enrolled during active infection and followed longitudinally. The sequence was collected from a human donor with COVID-19, enrolled during active disease. The donor label of this sample is uncertain. The gene calls are TRBV4-2 and TRBJ2-2, with 10 bases aligning to TRBD1. The sample consisted of peripheral blood. As DNA, the CDR3 is TGTGCCAGCAGCCAAGAGGGACAGGGGACGAACACCGGGGAGCTGTTTTTT. The encoded protein is CASSQEGQGTNTGELFF.